This T cell receptor beta chain was documented in a study of T cell repertoires in cytomegalovirus infection. Study background: Matching HLA type and CMV infection were both indicated by public TCR beta signatures. Study-wide results and limits: HLA-C-restricted CMV clonotypes gave the most frequent clonotype in two of eight donors. Cumulative public TCR beta family frequency identified CMV carriers with the relevant HLA.

One entry per CDR3 protein results from TCRdb running MiXCR on the reads. Of 480,000 or so distinct CDR3 sequences detected, around 11% appear once; the ten largest clones hold around 9.6%. This clonotype was observed many times. What it binds is not known. Looked up from germline, CDR1 is MGHRA and CDR2 is YSYEKL. Trimming removed 4 bases at V and 4 bases at J, with 22 bases between. This CDR3 contains 18 residues. Sequencing was performed on PBMCs. This TCR came from a human donor in good health (CMV status not recorded). Some clones in this sample may be carry-over from other donors' samples. The gene calls are TRBV4-1 and TRBJ2-2, with a tentative D call TRBD2 (6 bases). The CDR3 is CASSPRTTSDGGTGELFF. DNA of the CDR3: TGCGCCAGCAGCCCCCGGACTACCTCGGATGGGGGCACCGGGGAGCTGTTTTTT.